Below, 24 T cell receptor beta chains from the same sample are listed, as sequenced in a study of blood T cell repertoires in COVID-19. Sequencing was performed with immunoSEQ multiplex PCR; in TCRdb, only in-frame clones are kept and a portion is missing. The sample consists of 300,000 to 350,000 clones, over 75% of them appearing once. Sequenced input: PBMCs or T cells enriched from blood (not recorded which). These receptors were taken from a man aged 25 to 45 who had recovered from COVID-19.

The CDR3 loop reads CASSQLAGGPGELFF. The CDR3 DNA follows: TGTGCCAGCAGCCAGCTAGCGGGGGGTCCCGGGGAGCTGTTTTTT. The V call is TRBV5-4, the J call TRBJ2-2; 11 bases map to TRBD2. The germline V gene has CDR1 SGHNT and CDR2 YYREEE (reference sequence). This CDR3 is 15 amino acids long. The junction had 5 bases not matched to a gene; V was cut back by 4 bases and J by 6 bases.

The rearrangement links TRBV19 to TRBJ1-2; no reliable D call. V was shortened by 4 bases and J by 7 bases, with 10 bases between the two germline ends. In germline, CDR1 is LNHDA, CDR2 SQIVND (reference sequence). The CDR3 has 12 amino acids. The chain's CDR3 is CASSTRDTGYTF. The CDR3 bases are TGTGCCAGTAGTACGAGGGATACTGGCTACACCTTC.

This rearrangement joins TRBV5-1 to TRBJ1-2; D remains ambiguous. Germline CDR1 SGHRS, CDR2 YFSETQ. CDR3 length: 14 residues. The V end lost 4 bases, the J end lost 7 bases, and 17 bases lay between the germline ends. The CDR3 DNA sequence: TGCGCCAGCAGCCTAGAAACAGCGGGGTTTGGCTACACCTTC. Amino acid sequence: CASSLETAGFGYTF.

The chain links TRBV29-1 to TRBJ2-2; 13 nucleotides align to TRBD2. The CDR3 runs to 16 residues. Trimming cost V 4 bases and J 2 bases; bases outside gene matches: 4. CDR1 SQVTM and CDR2 ANQGSEA come from the germline V gene. The CDR3 DNA reads TGCAGCGTTGTTAGGACTAGCGGGGGCAACACCGGGGAGCTGTTTTTT. Its translation: CSVVRTSGGNTGELFF.

The rearrangement links TRBV3-1 (or the pseudogene TRBV3-2) to TRBJ1-6; the D gene is possibly TRBD1 (6 bases). Germline V gene lookup returns CDR1 LGHDT and CDR2 YNNKEL (reference sequence). With 8 bases removed from V and 4 bases from J, the gap between germline ends came to 18 bases. The CDR3 consists of 16 residues. The chain's CDR3 is CASPLADSNYNSPLHF. In nucleotides, the CDR3 is TGTGCCAGCCCCTTGGCGGACAGTAATTATAATTCACCCCTCCACTTT.

The chain carries TRBV7-6 and TRBJ2-7; 9 bases align to TRBD2. V shed 5 bases and J 3 bases; nucleotides not matched to a gene: 11. The germline V gene has CDR1 SGHVS and CDR2 FNYEAQ. The CDR3 runs 16 residues. The CDR3 sequence is CASSQVLAGPYYEQYF. Here the CDR3 DNA reads TGTGCCAGCAGCCAAGTACTAGCGGGTCCCTACTACGAGCAGTACTTC.

The chain links TRBV27 to TRBJ2-1; TRBD2 aligns across 8 bases. CDR3 length equals 15 residues. The V and J ends lost 2 bases and 2 bases, in that order; junction bases with no gene match: 2. CDR1 and CDR2 from the germline V gene are MNHEY and SMNVEV (reference sequence). The CDR3 bases are TGTGCCAGCAGTTTAAACGGGGGGGCCTACAATGAGCAGTTCTTC. It codes for CASSLNGGAYNEQFF.

The chain employs TRBV5-4 and TRBJ1-3; no clear D. The germline V gene has CDR1 SGHNT and CDR2 YYREEE (reference sequence). The CDR3 covers 13 residues. The V end lost 4 bases, the J end lost 1 base, and 6 bases lay between the germline ends. CDR3 sequence: CASSPRSGNTIYF. For the CDR3, the DNA is TGTGCCAGCAGCCCCCGGTCTGGAAACACCATATATTTT.

The gene calls are TRBV5-5 and TRBJ1-1; D is perhaps TRBD1 (5 bases). The CDR3 is made up of 13 amino acids. With 7 bases removed from V and 0 bases from J, the gap between germline ends came to 10 bases. From germline, CDR1 is SGHKS and CDR2 YYEKEE (reference sequence). The DNA of the CDR3 is TGTGCCAGCGCTGGACACCTGAACACTGAAGCTTTCTTT. Amino acid sequence: CASAGHLNTEAFF.

The chain employs TRBV11-2 and TRBJ1-6; D is unclear. Trimming removed 5 bases from V and 4 bases from J, with 12 bases in between. CDR3 length: 15 amino acids. Germline CDR1 reads SGHAT; CDR2 reads FQNNGV. The CDR3 sequence is CASSLEEAYNSPLHF. CDR3 nucleotides: TGTGCCAGCAGCCTTGAGGAAGCTTATAATTCACCCCTCCACTTT.

This clone was detected once. The chain is built from TRBV2 and TRBJ2-3, with a tentative D call TRBD1 (6 bases). Deletions cut 7 bases from V and 6 bases from J, with 20 bases between. There are 15 residues in the CDR3. Germline values: CDR1 SNHLY, CDR2 FYNNEI. The CDR3 coding sequence is TGTGCCAGCAATGACCGGGACACCCGCGCGGATACGCAGTATTTT. Translated, it gives CASNDRDTRADTQYF.

The V gene is TRBV7-2, the J gene TRBJ2-7; tentatively, D is TRBD2 (7 bases). Trimming stripped 5 bases from V and 5 bases from J, with 19 bases between. Germline CDR1 SGHTA, CDR2 FQGNSA. The CDR3 loop spans 15 amino acids. As DNA, the CDR3 is TGTGCCAGCAGCCCGGAGGGGGGGAGTGTTAACGAGCAGTACTTC. This codes for CASSPEGGSVNEQYF.

V and J are TRBV9 and TRBJ2-2, with 10 bases aligning to TRBD2. This CDR3 contains 14 residues. Germline lookup yields CDR1 SGDLS and CDR2 YYNGEE. Germline trimming cut 4 bases from V and 7 bases from J; bases unmatched to any gene: 4. The CDR3 sequence: CASSFTSGVGELFF. In DNA, the CDR3 is TGTGCCAGCAGCTTCACTAGCGGGGTCGGGGAGCTGTTTTTT.

V gene TRBV5-1 combines with J gene TRBJ1-6, with 7 bases matching TRBD1. Trimming cost V 4 bases and J 7 bases; bases outside gene matches: 5. Germline V gene sequence: CDR1 SGHRS, CDR2 YFSETQ. CDR3 length: 14 residues. The CDR3 nucleotides read TGCGCCAGCAGCCTGTGGACAGGCAATTCACCCCTCCACTTT. Residues: CASSLWTGNSPLHF.

The chain employs TRBV6-5 and TRBJ1-6, with 9 bases identical to TRBD1. Trimming at V came to 8 bases and at J to 6 bases, leaving 5 bases not matched to a gene. CDR1 and CDR2 (germline): MNHEY, SVGAGI. There are 14 residues in the CDR3. The CDR3 coding sequence is TGTGCCAGCGGCCTGACAGGGGGTAATTCACCCCTCCACTTT. Amino acid sequence: CASGLTGGNSPLHF.

The chain uses TRBV14 and TRBJ1-1, with TRBD1 as a possible D gene (6 bases). This CDR3 region has 14 residues. CDR1 and CDR2 (germline): SGHDN, FVKESK. V was cut by 4 bases and J by 1 base, with 10 bases left in between. The CDR3 DNA reads as TGTGCCAGCAGCCTGGGACAATCGAACACTGAAGCTTTCTTT. Protein product: CASSLGQSNTEAFF.

The rearrangement joins TRBV19 to TRBJ2-7; no definite D call. In germline, CDR1 is LNHDA, CDR2 SQIVND (reference sequence). The V end lost 4 bases, the J end lost 9 bases, and 13 bases lay between the germline ends. The CDR3 consists of 12 residues. This CDR3 reads CASSNRRGRQYF. CDR3 DNA: TGTGCCAGTAGTAACCGTCGAGGTCGGCAGTACTTC.

This chain uses TRBV6-2 or TRBV6-3 with TRBJ1-2, with a tentative D call TRBD1 (6 bases). Germline CDR1 is MNHEY and CDR2 is SVGEGT. CDR3 length: 13 amino acids. Trimming removed 5 bases at V and 6 bases at J, with 13 bases between. In DNA form, the CDR3 reads TGTGCCAGCAGTCGACAGGTCGGCAATGGCTACACCTTC. Translation gives CASSRQVGNGYTF.

The CDR3 reads CASSQVGGIKNTEAFF. DNA of the CDR3: TGTGCCAGCAGCCAAGTGGGAGGGATTAAGAACACTGAAGCTTTCTTT. This chain joins TRBV14 and TRBJ1-1; D unclear. CDR1 is SGHDN, CDR2 FVKESK, per germline. The V and J ends lost 1 base and 1 base respectively, with 13 bases between them. The CDR3 spans 16 residues. The full variable domain, its missing parts supplied by reference TRBV14 and TRBJ1-1, is EAGVTQFPSHSVIEKGQTVTLRCDPISGHDNLYWYRRVMGKEIKFLLHFVKESKQDESGMPNNRFLAERTGGTYSTLKVQPAELEDSGVYFCASSQVGGIKNTEAFFGQGTRLTVV.

The chain couples TRBV5-1 to TRBJ2-3; 9 bases match TRBD2. The CDR3 loop spans 15 amino acids. The V segment lost 4 bases and the J segment 5 bases; nucleotides outside the gene matches: 8. Germline V CDR1 and CDR2: SGHRS, YFSETQ. The CDR3 sequence: CASSDPSGVEDTQYF. Here the CDR3 DNA reads TGCGCCAGCAGCGACCCTAGCGGGGTTGAAGATACGCAGTATTTT. The entire variable domain, with the rest obtained from reference TRBV5-1 and TRBJ2-3, is as follows: KAGVTQTPRYLIKTRGQQVTLSCSPISGHRSVSWYQQTPGQGLQFLFEYFSETQRNKGNFPGRFSGRQFSNSRSEMNVSTLELGDSALYLCASSDPSGVEDTQYFGPGTRLTVL.

This chain connects TRBV29-1 to TRBJ1-2, with TRBD1 as a possible D gene (6 bases). V lost 3 bases, J lost 3 bases, and 14 bases lay in between. CDR3 length: 14 amino acids. CDR1 SQVTM and CDR2 ANQGSEA come from the germline V gene. The CDR3 DNA follows: TGCAGCGTTGAGGGGGGGCACGGGTACTATGGCTACACCTTC. Protein product: CSVEGGHGYYGYTF.

For the CDR3, the DNA is TGTGCCAGCAGCTTGGCCAACGGACTAGCATCCGGGGAGCTGTTTTTT. Its protein is CASSLANGLASGELFF. The chain carries TRBV5-4 and TRBJ2-2; 8 bases map to TRBD2. This CDR3 spans 16 amino acids. The junction had 7 bases not matched to a gene; V was cut back by 0 bases and J by 6 bases. CDR1 is SGHNT and CDR2 is YYREEE in the germline V gene (reference sequence).

The J gene is TRBJ1-2, the V gene TRBV6-6; 7 nucleotides line up with TRBD1. Germline trimming cut 2 bases from V and 3 bases from J; bases unmatched to any gene: 6. Germline-derived CDR1 and CDR2 are MNHNY and SVGAGI (reference sequence). The CDR3 runs 15 residues. This CDR3 reads CASSYERQGHYGYTF. CDR3 sequence (DNA): TGTGCCAGCAGTTACGAGAGACAGGGTCACTATGGCTACACCTTC.

This clone was observed many times. The gene calls are TRBV28 and TRBJ1-1; D is undetermined. The CDR3 extends over 13 amino acids. V was shortened by 2 bases and J by 2 bases, with 6 bases between the two germline ends. The germline gives CDR1 MDHEN, CDR2 SYDVKM. The CDR3 nucleotides are TGTGCCAGCAGTTTACCCTATAACACTGAAGCTTTCTTT. This codes for CASSLPYNTEAFF.